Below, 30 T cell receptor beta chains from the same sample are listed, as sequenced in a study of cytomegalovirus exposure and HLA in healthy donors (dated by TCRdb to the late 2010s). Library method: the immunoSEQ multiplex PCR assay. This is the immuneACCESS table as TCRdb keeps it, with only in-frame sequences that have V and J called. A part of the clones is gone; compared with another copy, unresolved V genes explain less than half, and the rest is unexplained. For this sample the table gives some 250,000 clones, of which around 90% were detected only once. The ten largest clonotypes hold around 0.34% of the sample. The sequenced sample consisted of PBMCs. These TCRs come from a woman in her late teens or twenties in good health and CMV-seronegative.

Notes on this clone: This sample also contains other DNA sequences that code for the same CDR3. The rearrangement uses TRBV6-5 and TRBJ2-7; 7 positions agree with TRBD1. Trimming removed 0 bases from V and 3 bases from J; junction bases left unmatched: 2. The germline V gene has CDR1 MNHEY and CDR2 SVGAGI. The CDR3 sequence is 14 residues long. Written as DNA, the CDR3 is TGTGCCAGCAGTTACTCGGACAGGCTCTACGAGCAGTACTTC. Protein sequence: CASSYSDRLYEQYF.

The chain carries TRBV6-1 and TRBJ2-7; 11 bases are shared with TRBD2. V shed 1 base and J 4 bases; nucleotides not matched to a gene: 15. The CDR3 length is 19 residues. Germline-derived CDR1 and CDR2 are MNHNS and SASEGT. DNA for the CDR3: TGTGCCAGCAGTGAAGAAGGTAACGGACTAGCGGGCGGTCTTTACGAGCAGTACGTC. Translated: CASSEEGNGLAGGLYEQYV.

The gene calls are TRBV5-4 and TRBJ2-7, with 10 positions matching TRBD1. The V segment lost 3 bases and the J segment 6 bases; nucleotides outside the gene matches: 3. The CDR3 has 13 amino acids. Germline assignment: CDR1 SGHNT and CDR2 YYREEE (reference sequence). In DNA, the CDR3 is TGTGCCAGCAGCTGGACAGGGGGAGGCGAGCAGTACGTC. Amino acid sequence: CASSWTGGGEQYV.

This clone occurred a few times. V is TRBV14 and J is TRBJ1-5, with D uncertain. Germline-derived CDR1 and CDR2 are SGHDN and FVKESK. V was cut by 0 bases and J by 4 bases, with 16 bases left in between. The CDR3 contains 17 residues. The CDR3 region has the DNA TGTGCCAGCAGCCAAGATCTTGATCCCGGGGAGAATCAGCCCCAGCATTTT. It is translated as CASSQDLDPGENQPQHF. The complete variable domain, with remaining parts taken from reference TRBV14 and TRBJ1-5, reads EAGVTQFPSHSVIEKGQTVTLRCDPISGHDNLYWYRRVMGKEIKFLLHFVKESKQDESGMPNNRFLAERTGGTYSTLKVQPAELEDSGVYFCASSQDLDPGENQPQHFGDGTRLSIL.

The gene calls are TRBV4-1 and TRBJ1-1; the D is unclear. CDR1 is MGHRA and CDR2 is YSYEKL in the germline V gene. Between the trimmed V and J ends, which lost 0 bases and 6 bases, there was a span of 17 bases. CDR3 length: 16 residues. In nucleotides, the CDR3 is TGCGCCAGCAGCCAAGAGCCCCCCCGGGTTTTGGCTGAAGCTTTCTTT. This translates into CASSQEPPRVLAEAFF.

The CDR3 loop is CASSGSSGGSKSGDTQYF. CDR3 bases: TGCGCCAGCAGCGGATCTAGCGGGGGGTCAAAAAGCGGAGATACGCAGTATTTT. The genes are TRBV5-1 and TRBJ2-3; 11 bases agree with TRBD2. The V segment lost 4 bases and the J segment 5 bases; nucleotides outside the gene matches: 15. CDR1 and CDR2 (germline): SGHRS, YFSETQ. The CDR3 contains 18 residues.

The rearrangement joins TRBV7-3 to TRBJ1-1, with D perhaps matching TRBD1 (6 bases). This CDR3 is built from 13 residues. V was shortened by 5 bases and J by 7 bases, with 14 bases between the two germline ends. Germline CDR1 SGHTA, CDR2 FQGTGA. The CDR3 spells CASSETGFGEAFF. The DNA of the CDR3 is TGTGCCAGCAGCGAAACAGGGTTCGGTGAAGCTTTCTTT.

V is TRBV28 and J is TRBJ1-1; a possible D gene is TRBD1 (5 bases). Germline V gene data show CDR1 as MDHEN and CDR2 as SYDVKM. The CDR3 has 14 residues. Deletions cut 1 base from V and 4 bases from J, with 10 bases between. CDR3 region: CASSLSGFGTEAFF. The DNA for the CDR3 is TGTGCCAGCAGTTTATCAGGGTTCGGCACTGAAGCTTTCTTT.

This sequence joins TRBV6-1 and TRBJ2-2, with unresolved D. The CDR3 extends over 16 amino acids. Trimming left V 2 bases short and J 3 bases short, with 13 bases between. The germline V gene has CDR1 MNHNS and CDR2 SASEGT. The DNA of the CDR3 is TGTGCCAGCAGTGAATCTCACGGGTCGGACACCGGGGAGCTGTTTTTT. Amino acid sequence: CASSESHGSDTGELFF.

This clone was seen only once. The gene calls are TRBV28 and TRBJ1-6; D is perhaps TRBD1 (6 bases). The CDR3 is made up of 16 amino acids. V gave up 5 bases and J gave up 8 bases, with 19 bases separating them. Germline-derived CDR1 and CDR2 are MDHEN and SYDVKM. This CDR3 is CASSPQGRGRDSPLHF. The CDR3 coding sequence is TGTGCCAGCAGTCCACAGGGAAGAGGTAGGGATTCACCCCTCCACTTT. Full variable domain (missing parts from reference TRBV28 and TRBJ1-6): DVKVTQSSRYLVKRTGEKVFLECVQDMDHENMFWYRQDPGLGLRLIYFSYDVKMKEKGDIPEGYSVSREKKERFSLILESASTNQTSMYLCASSPQGRGRDSPLHFGNGTRLTVT.

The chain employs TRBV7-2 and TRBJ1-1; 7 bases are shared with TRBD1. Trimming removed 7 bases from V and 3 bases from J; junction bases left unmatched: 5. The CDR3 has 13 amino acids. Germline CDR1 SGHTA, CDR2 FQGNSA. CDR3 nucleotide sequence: TGTGCCAGCACCCCTGACAGGGACACTGAAGCTTTCTTT. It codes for CASTPDRDTEAFF.

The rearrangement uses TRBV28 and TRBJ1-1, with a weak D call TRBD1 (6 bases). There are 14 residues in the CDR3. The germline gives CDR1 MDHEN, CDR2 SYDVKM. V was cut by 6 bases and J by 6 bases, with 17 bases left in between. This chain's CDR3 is CASRLNRENAEAFF. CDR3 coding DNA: TGTGCCAGCAGACTTAACAGGGAAAACGCTGAAGCTTTCTTT.

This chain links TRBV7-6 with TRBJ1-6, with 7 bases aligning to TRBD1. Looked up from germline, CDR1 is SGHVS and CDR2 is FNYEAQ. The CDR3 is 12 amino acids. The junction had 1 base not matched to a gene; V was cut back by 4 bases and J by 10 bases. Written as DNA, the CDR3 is TGTGCCAGCAGCTCACAGGGGTCACCCCTCCACTTT. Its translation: CASSSQGSPLHF.

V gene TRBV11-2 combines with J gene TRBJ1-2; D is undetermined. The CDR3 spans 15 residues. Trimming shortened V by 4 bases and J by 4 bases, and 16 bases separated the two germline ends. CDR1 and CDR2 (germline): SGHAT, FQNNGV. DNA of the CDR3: TGTGCCAGCAGCTCAACGATGCGGGAAGCCTATGGCTACACCTTC. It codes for CASSSTMREAYGYTF.

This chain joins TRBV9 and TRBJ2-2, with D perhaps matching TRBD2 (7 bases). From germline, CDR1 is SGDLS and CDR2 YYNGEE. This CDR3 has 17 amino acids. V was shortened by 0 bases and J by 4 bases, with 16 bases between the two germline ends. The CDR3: CASSVVGGLGGTGELFF. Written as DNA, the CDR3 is TGTGCCAGCAGCGTAGTCGGGGGGCTCGGTGGCACCGGGGAGCTGTTTTTT.

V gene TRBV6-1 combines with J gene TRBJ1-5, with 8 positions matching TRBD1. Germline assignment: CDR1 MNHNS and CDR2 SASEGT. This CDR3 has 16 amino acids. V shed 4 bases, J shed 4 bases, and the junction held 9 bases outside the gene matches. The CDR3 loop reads CASSGRRTGTNQPQHF. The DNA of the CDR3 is TGTGCCAGCAGTGGCAGGAGGACAGGGACTAATCAGCCCCAGCATTTT.

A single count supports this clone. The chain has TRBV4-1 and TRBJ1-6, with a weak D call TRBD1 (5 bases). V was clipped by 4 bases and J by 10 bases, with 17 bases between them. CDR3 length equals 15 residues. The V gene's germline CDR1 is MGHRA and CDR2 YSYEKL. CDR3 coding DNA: TGCGCCAGCAGCCCTCATGGGGCGGTACCCTCACCCCTCCACTTT. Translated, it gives CASSPHGAVPSPLHF.

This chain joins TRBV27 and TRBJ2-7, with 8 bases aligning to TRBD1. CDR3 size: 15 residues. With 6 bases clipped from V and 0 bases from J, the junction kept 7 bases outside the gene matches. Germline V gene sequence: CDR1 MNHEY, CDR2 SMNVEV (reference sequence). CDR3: CASRRGTGSSYEQYF. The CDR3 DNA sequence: TGTGCCAGCAGGCGTGGGACAGGAAGCTCCTACGAGCAGTACTTC.

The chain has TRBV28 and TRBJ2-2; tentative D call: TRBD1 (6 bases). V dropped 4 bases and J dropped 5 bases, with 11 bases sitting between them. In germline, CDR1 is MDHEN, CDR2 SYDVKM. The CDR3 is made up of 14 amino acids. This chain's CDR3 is CASSSGQRTGELFF. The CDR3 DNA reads TGTGCCAGCAGTTCCGGACAGAGGACCGGGGAGCTGTTTTTT. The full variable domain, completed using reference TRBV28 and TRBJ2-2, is DVKVTQSSRYLVKRTGEKVFLECVQDMDHENMFWYRQDPGLGLRLIYFSYDVKMKEKGDIPEGYSVSREKKERFSLILESASTNQTSMYLCASSSGQRTGELFFGEGSRLTVL.

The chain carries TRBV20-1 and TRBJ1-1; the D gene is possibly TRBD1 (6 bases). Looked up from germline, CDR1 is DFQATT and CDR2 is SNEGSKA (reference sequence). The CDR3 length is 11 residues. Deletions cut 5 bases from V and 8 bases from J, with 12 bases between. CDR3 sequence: CSAGTWTEAFF. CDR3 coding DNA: TGCAGTGCTGGGACATGGACAGAAGCTTTCTTT.

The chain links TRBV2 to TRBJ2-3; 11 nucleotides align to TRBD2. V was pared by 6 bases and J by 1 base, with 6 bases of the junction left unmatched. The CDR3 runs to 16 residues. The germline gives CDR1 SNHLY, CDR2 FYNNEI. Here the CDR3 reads CASRVTGLAGTDTQYF. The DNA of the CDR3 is TGTGCCAGCAGAGTAACGGGACTAGCGGGCACAGATACGCAGTATTTT. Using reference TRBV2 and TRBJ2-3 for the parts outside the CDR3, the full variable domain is EPEVTQTPSHQVTQMGQEVILRCVPISNHLYFYWYRQILGQKVEFLVSFYNNEISEKSEIFDDQFSVERPDGSNFTLKIRSTKLEDSAMYFCASRVTGLAGTDTQYFGPGTRLTVL.

The CDR3 region has the DNA TGTGCCAGCAGAGTTGAACGATGGACTAGCGGCCTCCGTGCGGCAGATACGCAGTATTTT. This translates into CASRVERWTSGLRAADTQYF. The chain is built from TRBV28 and TRBJ2-3; TRBD2 matches at 10 bases. CDR1 is MDHEN, CDR2 SYDVKM, per germline. The junction had 22 bases not matched to a gene; V was cut back by 6 bases and J by 4 bases. The CDR3 consists of 20 residues.

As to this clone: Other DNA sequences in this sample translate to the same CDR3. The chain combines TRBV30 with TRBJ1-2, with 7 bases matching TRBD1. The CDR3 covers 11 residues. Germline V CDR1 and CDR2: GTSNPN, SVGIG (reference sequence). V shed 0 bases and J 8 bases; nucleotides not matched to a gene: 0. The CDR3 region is CAWSVGGGYTF. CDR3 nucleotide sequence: TGTGCCTGGAGTGTAGGGGGCGGCTACACCTTC.

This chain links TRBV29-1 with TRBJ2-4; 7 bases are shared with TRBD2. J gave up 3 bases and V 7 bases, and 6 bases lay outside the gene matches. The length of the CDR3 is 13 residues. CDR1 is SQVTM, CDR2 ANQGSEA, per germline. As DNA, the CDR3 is TGCAGCGGTCTCTGGGGGGGCAAAAACATTCAGTACTTC. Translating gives CSGLWGGKNIQYF.

This CDR3 reads CASSHISGQLYNEQFF. For the CDR3, the DNA is TGTGCCAGCAGCCACATCTCCGGACAGCTCTACAATGAGCAGTTCTTC. V is TRBV5-4 and J is TRBJ2-1; possible D gene TRBD1, 6 bases. The CDR3 runs to 16 residues. Trimming removed 4 bases from V and 3 bases from J, with 17 bases in between. From germline, CDR1 is SGHNT and CDR2 YYREEE (reference sequence).

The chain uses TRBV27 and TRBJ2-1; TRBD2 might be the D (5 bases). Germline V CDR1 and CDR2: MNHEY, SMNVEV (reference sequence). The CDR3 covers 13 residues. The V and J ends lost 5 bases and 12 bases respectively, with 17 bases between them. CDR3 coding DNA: TGTGCCAGCAGTCCCCGCCGTGGCGAGGGGCAGTTCTTC. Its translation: CASSPRRGEGQFF.

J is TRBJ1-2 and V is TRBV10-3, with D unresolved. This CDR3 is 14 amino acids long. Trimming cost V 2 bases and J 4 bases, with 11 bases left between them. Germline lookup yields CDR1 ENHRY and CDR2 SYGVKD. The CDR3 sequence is CAISEAGEVYGYTF. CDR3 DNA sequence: TGTGCCATCAGTGAGGCTGGGGAGGTCTATGGCTACACCTTC.

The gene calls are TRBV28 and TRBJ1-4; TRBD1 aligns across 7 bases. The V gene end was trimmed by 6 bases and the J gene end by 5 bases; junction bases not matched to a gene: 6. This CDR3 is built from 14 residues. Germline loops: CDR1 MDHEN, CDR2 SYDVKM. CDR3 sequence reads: CASSRTGFNEKLFF. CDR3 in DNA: TGTGCCAGCAGCCGGACAGGATTCAATGAAAAACTGTTTTTT.

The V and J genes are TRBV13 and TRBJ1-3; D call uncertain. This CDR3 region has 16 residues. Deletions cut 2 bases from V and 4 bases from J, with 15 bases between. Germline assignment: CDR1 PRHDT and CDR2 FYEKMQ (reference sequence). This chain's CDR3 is CASSLPDSEAGNTIYF. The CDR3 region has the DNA TGTGCCAGCAGCTTACCGGACTCCGAAGCGGGAAACACCATATATTTT.

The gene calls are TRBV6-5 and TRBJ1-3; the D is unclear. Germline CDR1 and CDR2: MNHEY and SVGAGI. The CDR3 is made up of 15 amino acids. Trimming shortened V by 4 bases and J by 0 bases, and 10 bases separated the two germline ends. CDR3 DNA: TGTGCCAGCAGTTTTACCGGGTCCTCTGGAAACACCATATATTTT. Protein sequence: CASSFTGSSGNTIYF.